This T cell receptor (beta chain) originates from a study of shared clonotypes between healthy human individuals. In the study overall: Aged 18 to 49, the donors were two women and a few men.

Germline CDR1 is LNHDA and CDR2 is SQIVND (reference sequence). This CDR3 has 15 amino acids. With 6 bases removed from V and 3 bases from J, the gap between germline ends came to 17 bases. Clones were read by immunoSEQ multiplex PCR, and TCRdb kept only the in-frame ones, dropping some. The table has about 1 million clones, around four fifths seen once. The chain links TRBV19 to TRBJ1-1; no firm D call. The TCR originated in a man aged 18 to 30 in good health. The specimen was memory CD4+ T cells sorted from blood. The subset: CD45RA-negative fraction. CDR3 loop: CASRRRTGYYTEAFF. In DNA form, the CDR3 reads TGTGCCAGTAGACGCAGGACGGGTTACTACACTGAAGCTTTCTTT.